This entry describes one TCR beta chain. The data were obtained in a study of blood T cell repertoires in COVID-19. Repertoires were generated with immunoSEQ multiplex PCR, while TCRdb's copy carries only in-frame clones and drops some. The sample lists some 200,000 clones, 65% to 85% occurring once. With 1 base clipped from V and 4 bases from J, the junction kept 3 bases outside the gene matches. Germline V gene data show CDR1 as LGHDT and CDR2 as YNNKEL (reference sequence). The CDR3 has 16 residues. This TCR was recovered from a woman between 25 and 40 years old who had recovered from COVID-19. The material sequenced was peripheral blood. The chain recombines TRBV3-1 (or the pseudogene TRBV3-2) with TRBJ2-2, with 10 bases aligning to TRBD2. CDR3 DNA: TGTGCCAGCAGCCAAGTTTCTAGCGGGAGCACCGGGGAGCTGTTTTTT. It is translated as CASSQVSSGSTGELFF.